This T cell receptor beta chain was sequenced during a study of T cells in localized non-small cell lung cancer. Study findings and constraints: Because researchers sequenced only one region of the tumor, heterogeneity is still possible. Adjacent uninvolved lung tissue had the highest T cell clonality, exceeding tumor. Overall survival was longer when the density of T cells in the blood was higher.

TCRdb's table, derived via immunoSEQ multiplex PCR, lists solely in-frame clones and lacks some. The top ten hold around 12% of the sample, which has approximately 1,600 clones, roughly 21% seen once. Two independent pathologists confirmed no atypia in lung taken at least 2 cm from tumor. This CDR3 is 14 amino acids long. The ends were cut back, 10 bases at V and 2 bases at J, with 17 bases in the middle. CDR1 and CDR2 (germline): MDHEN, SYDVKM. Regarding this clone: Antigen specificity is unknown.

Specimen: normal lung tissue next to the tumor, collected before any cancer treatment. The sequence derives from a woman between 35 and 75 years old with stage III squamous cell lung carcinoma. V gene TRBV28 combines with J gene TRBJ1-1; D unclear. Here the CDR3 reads CATHIGIFNTEAFF. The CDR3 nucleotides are TGTGCCACACATATCGGGATTTTTAACACTGAAGCTTTCTTT.